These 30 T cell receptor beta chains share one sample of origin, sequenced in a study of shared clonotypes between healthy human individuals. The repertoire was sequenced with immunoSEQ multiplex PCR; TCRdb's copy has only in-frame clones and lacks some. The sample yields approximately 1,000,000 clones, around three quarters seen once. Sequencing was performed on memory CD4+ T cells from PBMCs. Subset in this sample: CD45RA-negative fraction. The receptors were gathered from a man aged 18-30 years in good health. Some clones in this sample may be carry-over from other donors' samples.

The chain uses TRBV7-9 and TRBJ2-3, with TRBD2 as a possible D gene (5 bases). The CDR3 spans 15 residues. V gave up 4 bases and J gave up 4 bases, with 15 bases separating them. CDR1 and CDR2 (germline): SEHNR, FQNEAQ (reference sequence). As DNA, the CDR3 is TGTGCCAGCAGCTCATTATGGGGAGATGCAGATACGCAGTATTTT. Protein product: CASSSLWGDADTQYF.

In nucleotides, the CDR3 is TGTGCCAGCAGCCAAGAACAGGACTACGAGCAGTACTTC. Protein sequence: CASSQEQDYEQYF. J is TRBJ2-7 and V is TRBV4-2, with TRBD1 as a possible D gene (5 bases). Germline-derived CDR1 and CDR2 are LGHNA and YNFKEQ. V was clipped by 0 bases and J by 3 bases, with 6 bases between them. This CDR3 is built from 13 residues.

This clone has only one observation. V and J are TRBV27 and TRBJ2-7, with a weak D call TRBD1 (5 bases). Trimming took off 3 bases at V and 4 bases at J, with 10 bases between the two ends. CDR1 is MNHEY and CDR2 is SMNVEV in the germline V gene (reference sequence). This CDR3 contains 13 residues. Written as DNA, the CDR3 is TGTGCCAGCAGTTTGGGGCGCTGGTACGAGCAGTACTTC. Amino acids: CASSLGRWYEQYF.

The CDR3 loop reads CSGGDFSYNEQFF. The CDR3 DNA is TGCAGCGGGGGGGACTTTTCCTACAATGAGCAGTTCTTC. The rearrangement joins TRBV29-1 to TRBJ2-1, with D perhaps TRBD2 (6 bases). V lost 7 bases and J lost 1, with 11 bases in between. In germline, CDR1 is SQVTM, CDR2 ANQGSEA. This CDR3 spans 13 amino acids.

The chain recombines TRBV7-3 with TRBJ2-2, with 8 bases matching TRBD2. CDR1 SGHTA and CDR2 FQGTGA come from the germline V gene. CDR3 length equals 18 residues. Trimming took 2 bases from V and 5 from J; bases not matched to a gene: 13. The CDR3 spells CASSLFGRAGVGTGELFF. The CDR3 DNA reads TGTGCCAGCAGCTTATTTGGAAGAGCGGGAGTGGGTACCGGGGAGCTGTTTTTT.

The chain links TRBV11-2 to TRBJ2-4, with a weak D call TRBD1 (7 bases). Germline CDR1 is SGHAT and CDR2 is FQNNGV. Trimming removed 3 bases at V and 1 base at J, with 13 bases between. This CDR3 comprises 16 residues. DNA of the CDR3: TGTGCCAGCAGCTTGCAGGGGGGTTCGGCCAAAAACATTCAGTACTTC. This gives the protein CASSLQGGSAKNIQYF.

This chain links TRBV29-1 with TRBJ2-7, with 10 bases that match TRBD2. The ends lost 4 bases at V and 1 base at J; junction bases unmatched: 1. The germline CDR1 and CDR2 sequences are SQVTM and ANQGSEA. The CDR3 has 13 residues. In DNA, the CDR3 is TGCAGCGTTGTGACTAGCGGGTCCTACGAGCAGTACTTC. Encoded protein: CSVVTSGSYEQYF.

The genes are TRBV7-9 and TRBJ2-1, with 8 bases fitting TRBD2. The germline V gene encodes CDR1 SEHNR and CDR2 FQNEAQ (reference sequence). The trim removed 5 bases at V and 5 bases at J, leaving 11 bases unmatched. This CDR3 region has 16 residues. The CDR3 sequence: CASSPPLTGGNNEQFF. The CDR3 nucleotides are TGTGCCAGCAGCCCCCCACTGACGGGAGGGAACAATGAGCAGTTCTTC.

In DNA form, the CDR3 reads TGTGCCAGCAGTCCCCGCGACAAGACCTACGAGCAGTACTTC. Its translation is CASSPRDKTYEQYF. The genes are TRBV6-5 and TRBJ2-7, with D uncertain. Germline V gives CDR1 MNHEY, CDR2 SVGAGI. V shed 5 bases and J shed 2 bases, with 13 bases lying between them. The CDR3 has 14 amino acids.

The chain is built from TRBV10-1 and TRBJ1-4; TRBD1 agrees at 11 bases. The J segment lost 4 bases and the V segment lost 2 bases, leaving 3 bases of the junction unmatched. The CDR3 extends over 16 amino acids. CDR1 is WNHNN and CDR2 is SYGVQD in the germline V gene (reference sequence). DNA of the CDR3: TGCGCCAGCAGTGAGGGACAGGGGGCCGATAATGAAAAACTGTTTTTT. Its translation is CASSEGQGADNEKLFF.

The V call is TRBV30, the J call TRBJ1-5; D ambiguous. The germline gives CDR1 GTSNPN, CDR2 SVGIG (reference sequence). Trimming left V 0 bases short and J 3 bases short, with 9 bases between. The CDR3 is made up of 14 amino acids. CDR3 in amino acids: CAWSVLQNNQPQHF. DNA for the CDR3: TGTGCCTGGAGTGTACTACAGAACAATCAGCCCCAGCATTTT.

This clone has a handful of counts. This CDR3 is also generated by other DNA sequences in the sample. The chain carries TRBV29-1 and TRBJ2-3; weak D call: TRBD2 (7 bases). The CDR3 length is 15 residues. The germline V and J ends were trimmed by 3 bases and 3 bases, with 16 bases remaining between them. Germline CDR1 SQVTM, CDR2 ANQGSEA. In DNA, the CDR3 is TGCAGCGTTGAGGGGGGCGGGAGAGGGACAGATACGCAGTATTTT. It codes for CSVEGGGRGTDTQYF.

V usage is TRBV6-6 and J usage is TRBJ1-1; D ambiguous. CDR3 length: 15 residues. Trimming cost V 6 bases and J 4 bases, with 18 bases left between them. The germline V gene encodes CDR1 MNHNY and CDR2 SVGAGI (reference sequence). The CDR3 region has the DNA TGTGCCAGCAGCTCGCGGGCGCGGGTCGGCACTGAAGCTTTCTTT. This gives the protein CASSSRARVGTEAFF.

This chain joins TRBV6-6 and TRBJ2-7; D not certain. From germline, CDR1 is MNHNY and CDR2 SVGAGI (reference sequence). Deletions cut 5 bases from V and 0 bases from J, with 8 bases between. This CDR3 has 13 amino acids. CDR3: CASSMVNSYEQYF. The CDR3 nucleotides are TGTGCCAGCAGTATGGTCAACTCCTACGAGCAGTACTTC.

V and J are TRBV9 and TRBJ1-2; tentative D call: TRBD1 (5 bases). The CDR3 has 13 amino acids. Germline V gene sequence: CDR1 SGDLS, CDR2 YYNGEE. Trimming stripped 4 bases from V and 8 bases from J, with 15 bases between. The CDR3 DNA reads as TGTGCCAGCAGCCCACCGGGGGGAGACGGCTACACCTTC. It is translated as CASSPPGGDGYTF.

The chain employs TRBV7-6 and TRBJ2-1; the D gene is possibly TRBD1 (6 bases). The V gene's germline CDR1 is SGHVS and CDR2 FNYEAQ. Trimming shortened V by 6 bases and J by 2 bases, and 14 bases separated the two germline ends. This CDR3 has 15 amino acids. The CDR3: CASSAGTGTYNEQFF. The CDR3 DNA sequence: TGTGCCAGCAGTGCCGGAACAGGGACCTACAATGAGCAGTTCTTC.

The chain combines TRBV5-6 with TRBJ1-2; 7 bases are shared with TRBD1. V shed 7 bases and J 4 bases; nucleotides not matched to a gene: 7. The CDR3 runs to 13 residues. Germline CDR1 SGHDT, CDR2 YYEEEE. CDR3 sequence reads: CASAPGQTYGYTF. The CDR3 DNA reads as TGTGCCAGCGCTCCGGGACAGACCTATGGCTACACCTTC.

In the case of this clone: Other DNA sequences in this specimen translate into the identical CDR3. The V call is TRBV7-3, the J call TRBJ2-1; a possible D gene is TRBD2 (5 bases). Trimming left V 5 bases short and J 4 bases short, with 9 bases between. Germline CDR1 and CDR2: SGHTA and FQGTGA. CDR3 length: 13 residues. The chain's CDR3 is CASSLSGYNEQFF. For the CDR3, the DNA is TGTGCCAGCAGCCTAAGCGGTTACAATGAGCAGTTCTTC.

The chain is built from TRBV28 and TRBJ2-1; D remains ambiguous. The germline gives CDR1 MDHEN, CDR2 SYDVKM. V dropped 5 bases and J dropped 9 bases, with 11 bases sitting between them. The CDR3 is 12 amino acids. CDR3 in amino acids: CASSPQYGEQFF. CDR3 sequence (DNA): TGTGCCAGCAGTCCCCAGTATGGTGAGCAGTTCTTC.

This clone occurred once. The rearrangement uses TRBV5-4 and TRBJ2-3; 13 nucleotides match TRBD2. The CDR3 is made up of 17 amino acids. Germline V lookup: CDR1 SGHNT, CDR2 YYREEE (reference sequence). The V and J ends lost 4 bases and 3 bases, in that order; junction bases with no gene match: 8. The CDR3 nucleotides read TGTGCCAGCAGCCAAGGAGGGACTAGCGGGACTACAGATACGCAGTATTTT. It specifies CASSQGGTSGTTDTQYF. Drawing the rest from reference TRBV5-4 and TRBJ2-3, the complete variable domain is ETGVTQSPTHLIKTRGQQVTLRCSSQSGHNTVSWYQQALGQGPQFIFQYYREEENGRGNFPPRFSGLQFPNYSSELNVNALELDDSALYLCASSQGGTSGTTDTQYFGPGTRLTVL.

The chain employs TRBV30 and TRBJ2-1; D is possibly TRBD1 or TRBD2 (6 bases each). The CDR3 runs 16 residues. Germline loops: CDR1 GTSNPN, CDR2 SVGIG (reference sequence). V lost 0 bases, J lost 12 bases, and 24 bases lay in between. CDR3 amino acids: CAWSVRGGTLLVGQFF. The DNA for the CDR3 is TGTGCCTGGAGTGTACGCGGCGGGACACTTCTGGTTGGGCAGTTCTTC.

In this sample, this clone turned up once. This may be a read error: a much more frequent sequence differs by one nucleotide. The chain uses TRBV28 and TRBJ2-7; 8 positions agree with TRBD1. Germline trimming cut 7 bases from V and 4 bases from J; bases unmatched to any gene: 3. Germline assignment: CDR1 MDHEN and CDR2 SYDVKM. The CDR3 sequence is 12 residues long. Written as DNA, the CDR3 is TGTGCCAGCAACAGACAGGGGTACGAGCAGTACTTC. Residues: CASNRQGYEQYF. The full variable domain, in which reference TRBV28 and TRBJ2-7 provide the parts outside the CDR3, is DVKVTQSSRYLVKRTGEKVFLECVQDMDHENMFWYRQDPGLGLRLIYFSYDVKMKEKGDIPEGYSVSREKKERFSLILESASTNQTSMYLCASNRQGYEQYFGPGTRLTVT.

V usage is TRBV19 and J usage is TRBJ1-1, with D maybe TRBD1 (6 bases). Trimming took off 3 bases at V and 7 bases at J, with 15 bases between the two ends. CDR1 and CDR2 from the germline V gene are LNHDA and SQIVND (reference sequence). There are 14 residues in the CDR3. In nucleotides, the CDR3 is TGTGCCAGTAGTATGTTGGACAGCCTCTTTGAAGCTTTCTTT. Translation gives CASSMLDSLFEAFF.

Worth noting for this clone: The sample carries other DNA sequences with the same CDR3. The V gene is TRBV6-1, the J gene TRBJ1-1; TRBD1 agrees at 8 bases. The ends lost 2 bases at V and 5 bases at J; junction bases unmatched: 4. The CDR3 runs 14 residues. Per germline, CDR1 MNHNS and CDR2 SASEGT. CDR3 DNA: TGTGCCAGCAGTGAAAGACAGGGGAGGACTGAAGCTTTCTTT. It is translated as CASSERQGRTEAFF.

The CDR3 nucleotides are TGCGCCAGCAGTAAGAGGGTCGAGGTCTACGAGCAGTACTTC. Translated, it gives CASSKRVEVYEQYF. The chain recombines TRBV4-1 with TRBJ2-7; possible D gene TRBD2, 5 bases. V was shortened by 6 bases and J by 3 bases, with 15 bases between the two germline ends. Germline CDR1 MGHRA, CDR2 YSYEKL. The CDR3 has 14 amino acids.

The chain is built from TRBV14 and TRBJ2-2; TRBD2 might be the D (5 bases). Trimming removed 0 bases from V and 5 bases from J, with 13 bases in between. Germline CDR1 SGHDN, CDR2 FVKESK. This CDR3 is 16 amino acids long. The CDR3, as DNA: TGTGCCAGCAGCCAAGATCCCCTAGCAGATACCGGGGAGCTGTTTTTT. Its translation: CASSQDPLADTGELFF. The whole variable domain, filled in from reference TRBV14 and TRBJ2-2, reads EAGVTQFPSHSVIEKGQTVTLRCDPISGHDNLYWYRRVMGKEIKFLLHFVKESKQDESGMPNNRFLAERTGGTYSTLKVQPAELEDSGVYFCASSQDPLADTGELFFGEGSRLTVL.

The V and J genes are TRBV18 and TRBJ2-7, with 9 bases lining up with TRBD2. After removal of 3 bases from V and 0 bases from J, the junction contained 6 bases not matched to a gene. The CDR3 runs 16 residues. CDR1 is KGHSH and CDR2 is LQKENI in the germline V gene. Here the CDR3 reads CASSPRGAGGSYEQYF. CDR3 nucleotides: TGTGCCAGCTCACCCCGGGGAGCGGGAGGCTCCTACGAGCAGTACTTC.

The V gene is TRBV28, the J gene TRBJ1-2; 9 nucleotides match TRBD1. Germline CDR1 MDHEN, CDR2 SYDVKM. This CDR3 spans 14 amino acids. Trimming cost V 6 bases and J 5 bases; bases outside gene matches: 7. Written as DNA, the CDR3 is TGTGCCAGCAGGCGGGACAGGGTTCGGTATGGCTACACCTTC. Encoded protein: CASRRDRVRYGYTF.

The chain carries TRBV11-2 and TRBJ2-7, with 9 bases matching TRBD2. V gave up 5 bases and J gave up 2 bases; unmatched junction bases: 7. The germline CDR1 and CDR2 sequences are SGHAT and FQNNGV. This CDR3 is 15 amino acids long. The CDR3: CASSRSGRGTYEQYF. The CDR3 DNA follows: TGTGCCAGCAGCCGTAGCGGGAGAGGGACCTACGAGCAGTACTTC.

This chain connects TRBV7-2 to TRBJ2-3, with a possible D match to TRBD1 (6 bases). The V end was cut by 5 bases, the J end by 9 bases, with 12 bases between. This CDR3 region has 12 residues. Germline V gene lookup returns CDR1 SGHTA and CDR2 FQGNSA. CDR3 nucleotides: TGTGCCAGCAGCCCTAACAGGGAAACGCAGTATTTT. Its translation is CASSPNRETQYF.